A selection of T cell receptor beta chains follows, all from one sample in a study of PD-1 blockade in classical Hodgkin lymphoma. Produced via immunoSEQ multiplex PCR; TCRdb's table is partial and in-frame only. This table has around 29,000 clones, 89% appearing once. Sample: CD4+ T cells from blood. The origin of the receptors is a human donor with classical Hodgkin lymphoma. Both conserved end residues are part of each CDR3. A D gene is named only where the DNA matches it firmly. Some rows have no size entry. The others give once, few or many, or a class for an expanded clone.

NA TRBJ1-1 TRBV19 TRBD1 TGTGCCAGTAGTACAATCTACAGGGGAAGTTTTGCAGCTTTCTTT CASSTIYRGSFAAFF
NA TRBJ2-7 TRBV6-7 NA TGTGCCAGCACCCAGGCGGTAGCGCTACCCTCCTACGAGCAGTACTTC CASTQAVALPSYEQYF
NA TRBJ1-4 TRBV4-3 NA TGCGCCAGCGGGCGTCGGGCAGGGGATAATGAAAAACTGTTTTTT CASGRRAGDNEKLFF
NA TRBJ2-1 TRBV10-3 TRBD1 TGTGCCATCAGTGACGGACAGGGAAGGGGGAATGAGCAGTTCTTC CAISDGQGRGNEQFF
once TRBJ2-7 TRBV6-1 TRBD2 TGTGCCAGCAGTGGTGGCGGGAGAGCTTACGAGCAGTACTTC CASSGGGRAYEQYF
NA TRBJ1-2 TRBV28 NA TGTGCCAGCAGTCTACAGACGGTGACCTATGGCTACACCTTC CASSLQTVTYGYTF
NA TRBJ1-2 TRBV19 TRBD1 TGTGCCAGTAGGTACCGGACAGGGGCGAGTAATAACTATGGCTACACCTTC CASRYRTGASNNYGYTF
NA TRBJ1-5 TRBV9 NA TGTGCCAGCAGCACGGGGAAAGGGCATTTT CASSTGKGHF
NA TRBJ2-2 TRBV7-7 TRBD2 TGTGCCAGCAGCTTAGGGGGACTAGCGAGCACCGGGGAGCTGTTTTTT CASSLGGLASTGELFF
NA TRBJ1-1 TRBV7-9 NA TGTGCCAGCAGCAAAGGGGGGGGGCGGAACACTGAAGCTTTCTTT CASSKGGGRNTEAFF
NA TRBJ1-3 TRBV6-5 NA TGTGCCAGCAGCCCACAGGTTGACTCTGGAAACACCATATATTTT CASSPQVDSGNTIYF
NA TRBJ2-4 TRBV2 TRBD2 TGTGCCAGCAGGCTTAACTGGGGAGGGGACATTCAGTACTTC CASRLNWGGDIQYF
NA TRBJ2-7 TRBV10-3 TRBD2 TGTGCCATCAGAGGACTAGCGGACTCCTACGAGCAGTACTTC CAIRGLADSYEQYF
NA TRBJ2-7 TRBV5-1 TRBD2 TGCGCCAGCAGCCCTCAAGCGGGAGACAGAGGGGGGCCAGTCGGGGAGCAGTACTTC CASSPQAGDRGGPVGEQYF
NA TRBJ2-5 TRBV19 TRBD1 TGTGCCAGTAGTACCCCAAGGGGGCAACAAGAGACCCAGTACTTC CASSTPRGQQETQYF
NA TRBJ2-4 TRBV5-1 NA TGCGCCAGCAGCTTAACAGGGTATGGAAACATTCAGTACTTC CASSLTGYGNIQYF
NA TRBJ2-3 TRBV5-1 TRBD2 TGCGCCAGCAGCTTGAGTTCCCTAGCGGGAGGAGATACGCAGTATTTT CASSLSSLAGGDTQYF
NA TRBJ2-7 TRBV7-2 NA TGTGCCAGCAGCTTAGCGCGGGACTCCTACGAGCAGTACTTC CASSLARDSYEQYF
NA TRBJ1-2 TRBV30 NA TGTGCCTGGGGACACGTCGCGGGTGGCTACACCTTC CAWGHVAGGYTF
NA TRBJ2-7 TRBV7-2 NA TGTGCCAGCAGCTTACTCTACGAGCAGTACTTC CASSLLYEQYF
NA TRBJ1-1 TRBV5-1 NA TGCGCCAGCCAAAATGGGGGATTAACTGAAGCTTTCTTT CASQNGGLTEAFF
NA TRBJ1-2 TRBV6-1 NA TGTGCCAGCAGTGACGCTCTTGCCGGATCGAACTATGGCTACACCTTC CASSDALAGSNYGYTF
NA TRBJ2-5 TRBV5-4 TRBD1 TGTGCCAGCAGCACCAGGACAGGAGGAGAGACCCAGTACTTC CASSTRTGGETQYF
NA TRBJ1-2 TRBV5-6 NA TGTGCCAGCAGCTTCATAGGGTATGATGGCTACACCTTC CASSFIGYDGYTF
NA TRBJ2-3 TRBV4-3 NA TGCGCCAGCAGCCAAGAACACAACACAGATACGCAGTATTTT CASSQEHNTDTQYF
NA TRBJ2-3 TRBV7-2 NA TGTGCCAGCAGCTTAGTCGGGGACAGCACAGATACGCAGTATTTT CASSLVGDSTDTQYF
NA TRBJ1-5 TRBV7-2 NA TGTGCCAGCAGCCGGGACTCCAATCAGCCCCAGCATTTT CASSRDSNQPQHF
NA TRBJ2-1 TRBV6-1 TRBD1 TGTGCCAGCACCAGGACAGGGAGCCATGAGCAGTTCTTC CASTRTGSHEQFF
NA TRBJ2-2 TRBV10-2 TRBD2 TGCGCCAGCAGACTAGCGGGTGCCGCCGGGGAGCTGTTTTTT CASRLAGAAGELFF
NA TRBJ1-1 TRBV7-2 NA TGTGCCAGCAGCGTAGGATGGAACACTGAAGCTTTCTTT CASSVGWNTEAFF
NA TRBJ2-1 TRBV28 NA TGTGCCAGCAGTTTCGGTGGCGCCTACAATGAGCAGTTCTTC CASSFGGAYNEQFF
NA TRBJ1-1 TRBV7-2 NA TGTGCCAGCAGCCGGACAAGGAACACTGAAGCTTTCTTT CASSRTRNTEAFF
NA TRBJ2-3 TRBV2 TRBD2 TGTGCCAGCAGGACCGGGACTAGCGGGTCGAGCACAGATACGCAGTATTTT CASRTGTSGSSTDTQYF
NA TRBJ1-1 TRBV5-1 NA TGCGCCAGCAGCCCACGGGAGGGCGGCAACACTGAAGCTTTCTTT CASSPREGGNTEAFF
NA TRBJ2-5 TRBV5-1 NA TGCGCCAGCAGCCTAACAAATCTGGGCCAAGAGACCCAGTACTTC CASSLTNLGQETQYF
NA TRBJ2-3 TRBV4-2 TRBD2 TGTGCCAGCAGCGGACTAGCGGTCACAGATACGCAGTATTTT CASSGLAVTDTQYF
NA TRBJ1-4 TRBV10-3 TRBD1 TGTGCCATCAGTGACGACAGGGGAACTAATGAAAAACTGTTTTTT CAISDDRGTNEKLFF
NA TRBJ2-3 TRBV7-2 TRBD2 TGTGCCAGCAGCTTAGTGGCTAGCGGGGGCACAGATACGCAGTATTTT CASSLVASGGTDTQYF
once TRBJ2-7 TRBV5-1 NA TGCGCCAGCAGCTTGCCTTGGGGCTACGAGCAGTACTTC CASSLPWGYEQYF
NA TRBJ2-5 TRBV27 TRBD1 TGTGCCAGCAGTAGAGGACAGGGGAGCCGAGAGACCCAGTACTTC CASSRGQGSRETQYF